The 14 T cell receptor beta chains listed next were all sequenced from one sample in a study of blood T cell repertoires in COVID-19. The table came from immunoSEQ multiplex PCR; TCRdb's copy has only in-frame clones and leaves some out. The sample has 90,000 to 120,000 clones, around 64% seen once. The sequenced sample consisted of peripheral blood. These receptors all come from a woman between 35 and 50 years old with acute or convalescent COVID-19.

V usage is TRBV7-2 and J usage is TRBJ1-2; 8 bases match TRBD1. This CDR3 region has 15 residues. CDR1 SGHTA and CDR2 FQGNSA come from the germline V gene. V lost 5 bases and J lost 6; bases outside the gene matches: 11. The CDR3 sequence is CASSRSDRVMDGYTF. The CDR3 DNA follows: TGTGCCAGCAGCAGATCGGACAGGGTGATGGATGGCTACACCTTC.

This chain joins TRBV7-9 and TRBJ2-2; D perhaps matches TRBD1 (6 bases). The germline V gene encodes CDR1 SEHNR and CDR2 FQNEAQ (reference sequence). With 5 bases removed from V and 0 bases from J, the gap between germline ends came to 13 bases. The CDR3 has 16 residues. CDR3 nucleotide sequence: TGTGCCAGCAGCCTACCGACAGGAGCGAACACCGGGGAGCTGTTTTTT. This translates into CASSLPTGANTGELFF. Full variable domain (missing parts from reference TRBV7-9 and TRBJ2-2): DTGVSQNPRHKITKRGQNVTFRCDPISEHNRLYWYRQTLGQGPEFLTYFQNEAQLEKSRLLSDRFSAERPKGSFSTLEIQRTEQGDSAMYLCASSLPTGANTGELFFGEGSRLTVL.

The gene calls are TRBV7-9 and TRBJ2-2; 9 bases agree with TRBD1. V lost 5 bases, J lost 0 bases, and 7 bases stayed unmatched. CDR3 length: 17 amino acids. Germline-derived CDR1 and CDR2 are SEHNR and FQNEAQ (reference sequence). CDR3: CASSVPTGGANTGELFF. The DNA for the CDR3 is TGTGCCAGCAGCGTACCGACAGGGGGTGCGAACACCGGGGAGCTGTTTTTT.

Concerning this clone: A single base separates this from a much larger clone, so it may be a read error. V and J are TRBV7-2 and TRBJ2-2; D gene unclear. This CDR3 has 12 amino acids. The V and J ends lost 5 bases and 2 bases respectively, with 3 bases between them. Germline values: CDR1 SGHTA, CDR2 FQGNSA. CDR3 nucleotides: TGTGCCAGCAGCACAAACACCGGGGAGCTGTTTTTT. As protein: CASSTNTGELFF.

This rearrangement joins TRBV30 to TRBJ1-5, with TRBD1 as a possible D gene (6 bases). The CDR3 consists of 13 residues. Between the trimmed V and J ends, which lost 3 bases and 5 bases, there was a span of 11 bases. From germline, CDR1 is GTSNPN and CDR2 SVGIG (reference sequence). The CDR3 DNA follows: TGTGCCTGGAGCAGGGGAATGGATCAGCCCCAGCATTTT. Translation gives CAWSRGMDQPQHF.

The rearrangement joins TRBV14 to TRBJ1-6, with D hard to call. Looked up from germline, CDR1 is SGHDN and CDR2 is FVKESK. Trimming took off 4 bases at V and 7 bases at J, with 5 bases between the two ends. The CDR3 length is 12 residues. The CDR3 reads CASSLVNSPLHF. The CDR3 DNA reads as TGTGCCAGCAGCCTCGTGAATTCACCCCTCCACTTT.

This clone showed up just once. For the CDR3, the DNA is TGTGCCAGCAGTTTAGGTGACAGGGAGACCGGGGAGCTGTTTTTT. Translating it yields CASSLGDRETGELFF. The V call is TRBV28, the J call TRBJ2-2, with 7 bases aligning to TRBD1. With V trimmed by 2 bases and J by 5 bases, 5 bases remained unmatched. The length of the CDR3 is 15 residues. Germline values: CDR1 MDHEN, CDR2 SYDVKM.

The chain has TRBV9 and TRBJ1-1; D unclear. The CDR3 contains 15 residues. The ends were cut back, 0 bases at V and 0 bases at J, with 9 bases in the middle. The germline V gene has CDR1 SGDLS and CDR2 YYNGEE. The CDR3 DNA sequence: TGTGCCAGCAGCGTAGGTCAGGTTCTGAACACTGAAGCTTTCTTT. This translates into CASSVGQVLNTEAFF. The whole variable domain, filled in from reference TRBV9 and TRBJ1-1, reads DSGVTQTPKHLITATGQRVTLRCSPRSGDLSVYWYQQSLDQGLQFLIQYYNGEERAKGNILERFSAQQFPDLHSELNLSSLELGDSALYFCASSVGQVLNTEAFFGQGTRLTVV.

The chain carries TRBV5-6 and TRBJ1-1; 7 bases are shared with TRBD1. The J segment lost 2 bases and the V segment lost 5 bases, leaving 6 bases of the junction unmatched. The germline V gene encodes CDR1 SGHDT and CDR2 YYEEEE. This CDR3 has 14 residues. CDR3 region: CASRTGTANTEAFF. CDR3 sequence (DNA): TGTGCCAGCAGAACCGGGACAGCCAACACTGAAGCTTTCTTT.

This clone showed up many times. The V call is TRBV5-1, the J call TRBJ2-3; D might be TRBD2 (5 bases). Trimming pared 0 bases from V and 5 bases from J, leaving 13 bases between. Germline CDR1 SGHRS, CDR2 YFSETQ. CDR3 length: 15 residues. The CDR3 DNA follows: TGCGCCAGCAGCTTGGGGCCAGGAGGCCAAGATACGCAGTATTTT. This translates into CASSLGPGGQDTQYF.

The V and J genes are TRBV11-2 and TRBJ2-7, with 9 bases that match TRBD1. With 1 base clipped from V and 5 bases from J, the junction kept 9 bases outside the gene matches. Germline values: CDR1 SGHAT, CDR2 FQNNGV. This CDR3 comprises 16 residues. DNA for the CDR3: TGTGCCAGCAGCTTAGTGATGACAGGGGGGATAGACGAGCAGTACTTC. It codes for CASSLVMTGGIDEQYF.

The V gene is TRBV3-1 (or the pseudogene TRBV3-2), the J gene TRBJ1-1, with 9 bases aligning to TRBD1. The V gene end was trimmed by 3 bases and the J gene end by 11 bases; junction bases not matched to a gene: 7. CDR3 size: 13 residues. The germline V gene encodes CDR1 LGHDT and CDR2 YNNKEL (reference sequence). This CDR3 is CASSHGTGGTAFF. The CDR3 DNA sequence: TGTGCCAGCAGCCACGGAACAGGGGGCACGGCTTTCTTT.

The chain has TRBV10-3 and TRBJ2-5; weak D call: TRBD2 (5 bases). The CDR3 is 13 amino acids. V gave up 5 bases and J gave up 2 bases, with 9 bases separating them. From germline, CDR1 is ENHRY and CDR2 SYGVKD. The CDR3 coding sequence is TGTGCCATCAGTTCGGGAACGCAAGAGACCCAGTACTTC. Translating it yields CAISSGTQETQYF.

The chain carries TRBV5-6 and TRBJ1-3; TRBD1 might be the D (6 bases). This CDR3 is 16 amino acids long. V dropped 4 bases and J dropped 1 base, with 15 bases sitting between them. Germline V gene sequence: CDR1 SGHDT, CDR2 YYEEEE. The CDR3 DNA sequence: TGTGCCAGCAGCCCCGGCGGGGGGCGATCTGGAAACACCATATATTTT. It codes for CASSPGGGRSGNTIYF.